This T cell receptor beta chain stems from a study of technical replicates of blood from several donors. Using immunoSEQ multiplex PCR, the repertoire was profiled, and TCRdb retains in-frame clones only, with some absent. The data contain about 54,000 clones, about 93% of them singletons. This TCR derives from a human donor in good health. The sequencing input was T cells isolated from PBMCs.

CDR3 nucleotides: TGTGCCACCAGCAGAGAACGGGGAAATCAGCCCCAGCATTTT. Protein: CATSRERGNQPQHF. The chain has TRBV15 and TRBJ1-5; D ambiguous. V gave up 0 bases and J gave up 4 bases, with 7 bases separating them. Per the germline V gene, CDR1 is LNHNV and CDR2 is YYDKDF (reference sequence). This CDR3 region has 14 residues.